The clone carrying this TCR beta chain was found many times. Antigen: not known. The data were taken from a study of CD8 T cells in ankylosing spondylitis. Findings of the study overall: Past research had described some motif variants in reactive arthritis synovial fluid and blood. A motif in TCR beta, a set of several highly homologous variants, appeared characteristic of ankylosing spondylitis blood. Disease-linked clones were reportedly significantly enriched in matched ankylosing spondylitis synovial fluid.

CDR3 length: 17 residues. Per the germline V gene, CDR1 is DFQATT and CDR2 is SNEGSKA (reference sequence). V was trimmed by 1 base and J by 7 bases, leaving 26 bases between them. From the 5' RACE reads, TCRdb called clonotypes with MiXCR, one entry per CDR3 protein. Of 250,000 or so distinct CDR3 sequences listed, around 10% are singletons. The receptor was isolated from a male donor with ankylosing spondylitis or in good health (not recorded which). The chain is built from TRBV20-1 and TRBJ2-7; TRBD2 is a possible D gene (5 bases). Source material: blood, either unsorted or a sorted T cell fraction (not recorded which). CDR3 amino acids: CSARAAPGRRDGKEQYF. As DNA, the CDR3 is TGCAGTGCTAGAGCGGCCCCTGGACGACGGGATGGGAAAGAGCAGTACTTC.